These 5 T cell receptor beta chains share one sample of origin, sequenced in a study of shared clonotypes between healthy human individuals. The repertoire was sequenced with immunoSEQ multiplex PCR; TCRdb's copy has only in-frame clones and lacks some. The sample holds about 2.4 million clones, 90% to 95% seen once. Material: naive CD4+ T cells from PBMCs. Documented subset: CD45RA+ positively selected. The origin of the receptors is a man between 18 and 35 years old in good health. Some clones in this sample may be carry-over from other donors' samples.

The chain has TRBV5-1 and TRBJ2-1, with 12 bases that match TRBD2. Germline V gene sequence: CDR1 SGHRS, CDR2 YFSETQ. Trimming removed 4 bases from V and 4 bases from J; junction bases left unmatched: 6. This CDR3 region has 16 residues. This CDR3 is CASSAAGTSGYNEQFF. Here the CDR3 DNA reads TGCGCCAGCAGCGCTGCCGGGACTAGCGGGTACAATGAGCAGTTCTTC. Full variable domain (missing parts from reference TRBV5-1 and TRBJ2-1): KAGVTQTPRYLIKTRGQQVTLSCSPISGHRSVSWYQQTPGQGLQFLFEYFSETQRNKGNFPGRFSGRQFSNSRSEMNVSTLELGDSALYLCASSAAGTSGYNEQFFGPGTRLTVL.

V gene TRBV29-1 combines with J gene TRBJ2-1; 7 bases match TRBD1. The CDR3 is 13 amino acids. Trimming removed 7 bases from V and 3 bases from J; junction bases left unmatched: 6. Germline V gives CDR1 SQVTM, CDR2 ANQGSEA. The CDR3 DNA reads TGCAGCGCCCCGAGACAGGGCTACAATGAGCAGTTCTTC. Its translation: CSAPRQGYNEQFF.

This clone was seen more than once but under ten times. The CDR3 DNA follows: TGTGCCAGCAGTCAACAGTTGAACACTGAAGCTTTCTTT. This sequence encodes CASSQQLNTEAFF. This chain links TRBV27 with TRBJ1-1; D is unclear. Trimming cost V 5 bases and J 0 bases, with 7 bases left between them. CDR1 is MNHEY, CDR2 SMNVEV, per germline (reference sequence). CDR3 length equals 13 residues.

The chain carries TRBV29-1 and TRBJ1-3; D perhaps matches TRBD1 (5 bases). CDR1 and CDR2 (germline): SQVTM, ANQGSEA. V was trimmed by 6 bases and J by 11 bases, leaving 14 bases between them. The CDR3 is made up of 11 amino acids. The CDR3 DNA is TGCAGCGTGGGGGACCTCCGGGCCATATATTTT. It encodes CSVGDLRAIYF. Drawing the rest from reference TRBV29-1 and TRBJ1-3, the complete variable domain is SAVISQKPSRDICQRGTSLTIQCQVDSQVTMMFWYRQQPGQSLTLIATANQGSEATYESGFVIDKFPISRPNLTFSTLTVSNMSPEDSSIYLCSVGDLRAIYFGEGSWLTVV.

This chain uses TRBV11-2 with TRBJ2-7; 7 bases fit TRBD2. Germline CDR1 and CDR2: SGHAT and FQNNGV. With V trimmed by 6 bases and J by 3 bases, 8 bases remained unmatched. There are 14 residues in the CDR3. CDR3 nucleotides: TGTGCCAGCAGACAACTAGCTAGCGGCTACGAGCAGTACTTC. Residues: CASRQLASGYEQYF.